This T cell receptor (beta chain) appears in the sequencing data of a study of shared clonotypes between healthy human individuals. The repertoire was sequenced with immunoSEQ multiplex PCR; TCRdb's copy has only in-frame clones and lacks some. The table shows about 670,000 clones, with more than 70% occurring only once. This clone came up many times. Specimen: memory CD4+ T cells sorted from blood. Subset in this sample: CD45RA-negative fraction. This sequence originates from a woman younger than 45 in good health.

This CDR3 is CASSLGSGGLGYGYTF. DNA of the CDR3: TGTGCCAGCAGCCTGGGGTCAGGGGGCTTGGGCTATGGCTACACCTTC. The rearrangement links TRBV28 to TRBJ1-2, with 8 bases that match TRBD1. Germline assignment: CDR1 MDHEN and CDR2 SYDVKM. V shed 6 bases, J shed 4 bases, and the junction held 13 bases outside the gene matches. CDR3 size: 16 residues.